The present T cell receptor (beta chain) was sequenced within a study of cytomegalovirus exposure and HLA in healthy donors. Study-wide background: A subsequent analysis reported that the 120 validation repertoires were produced on the same platform that had also been used for the approximately 710 first-cohort repertoires.

As to this clone: The target antigen is unknown.

Profiling relied on immunoSEQ multiplex PCR, and the TCRdb table lists in-frame clones only, not all of them. The data hold approximately 210,000 clones, with more than 75% observed a single time. Findings and caveats of the study: Overall, roughly 150 TCR beta chains were annotated as cytomegalovirus-associated.

This clonotype was sampled from a woman aged 18-29 years in good health and CMV-seronegative. The sequencing input was PBMCs.

CDR3 DNA: TGCGCCAGCAGCCAACCGATACGGGACAGGAGGACCGGGGAGCTGTTTTTT. Its protein product is CASSQPIRDRRTGELFF. The chain carries TRBV4-1 and TRBJ2-2; 8 bases match TRBD1. CDR1 is MGHRA and CDR2 is YSYEKL in the germline V gene. J lost 5 bases, V lost 2 bases, and 10 bases had no gene match. This CDR3 region has 17 residues.